These T cell receptor beta chains were read from a single sample in a study of Graves' ophthalmopathy and Graves' hyperthyroidism. In TCRdb, the multiplex PCR reads were re-called with MiXCR into one record per CDR3 protein. Of 300,000 to 500,000 distinct CDR3 sequences listed, 15% are singletons. The sequenced material came from peripheral blood. These receptor sequences come from a woman aged 18-30 years with stable Graves' hyperthyroidism. The CDR3 runs from the conserved cysteine through the conserved F or W. Fields, in order: clone size, V gene, J gene, D gene, CDR3 protein, CDR3 DNA. A D gene is named only where the DNA matches it firmly. Expanded clones get a size class; other rows say once, few or many, or leave the size out.

clone size: many
V gene: TRBV10-3
J gene: TRBJ2-5
D gene: TRBD1
CDR3 protein: CAISDPGGSGETQYF
CDR3 DNA: TGTGCCATCAGTGACCCAGGGGGCTCGGGGGAGACCCAGTACTTC

clone size: -
V gene: TRBV6-2/TRBV6-3
J gene: TRBJ2-5
D gene: -
CDR3 protein: CASREGGGRETQYF
CDR3 DNA: TGTGCCAGCAGAGAGGGGGGGGGCCGAGAGACCCAGTACTTC

clone size: few
V gene: TRBV11-3
J gene: TRBJ2-7
D gene: TRBD2
CDR3 protein: CASSQPYPGTSGGGREQYF
CDR3 DNA: TGTGCCAGCAGCCAACCCTACCCTGGGACTAGCGGGGGAGGGCGCGAGCAGTACTTC

clone size: many
V gene: TRBV4-2
J gene: TRBJ1-5
D gene: -
CDR3 protein: CASSQRPRLSNQPQHF
CDR3 DNA: TGTGCCAGCAGCCAGAGACCTCGTCTTAGCAATCAGCCCCAGCATTTT

clone size: many
V gene: TRBV4-1
J gene: TRBJ1-5
D gene: -
CDR3 protein: CASKDEGGYNQPQHF
CDR3 DNA: TGCGCCAGCAAGGACGAGGGGGGCTATAATCAGCCCCAGCATTTT

clone size: -
V gene: TRBV20-1
J gene: TRBJ2-5
D gene: TRBD2
CDR3 protein: CSAKLSGRAGETQYF
CDR3 DNA: TGCAGTGCTAAACTCAGCGGGAGGGCCGGGGAGACCCAGTACTTC

clone size: many
V gene: TRBV12-3/TRBV12-4
J gene: TRBJ1-1
D gene: -
CDR3 protein: CASSLGTLNTEAFF
CDR3 DNA: TGTGCCAGCAGTTTAGGGACATTGAACACTGAAGCTTTCTTT

clone size: -
V gene: TRBV14
J gene: TRBJ1-1
D gene: -
CDR3 protein: CASSHTGMNTEAFF
CDR3 DNA: TGTGCCAGCAGTCATACAGGGATGAACACTGAAGCTTTCTTT

clone size: -
V gene: TRBV5-1
J gene: TRBJ2-5
D gene: -
CDR3 protein: CASSYRSGEKGETQYF
CDR3 DNA: TGCGCCAGCAGCTACCGGTCGGGGGAGAAAGGGGAGACCCAGTACTTC

clone size: few
V gene: TRBV11-3
J gene: TRBJ2-7
D gene: -
CDR3 protein: CASSLVPGALDEQYF
CDR3 DNA: TGTGCCAGCAGCTTAGTTCCGGGGGCCCTCGACGAGCAGTACTTC